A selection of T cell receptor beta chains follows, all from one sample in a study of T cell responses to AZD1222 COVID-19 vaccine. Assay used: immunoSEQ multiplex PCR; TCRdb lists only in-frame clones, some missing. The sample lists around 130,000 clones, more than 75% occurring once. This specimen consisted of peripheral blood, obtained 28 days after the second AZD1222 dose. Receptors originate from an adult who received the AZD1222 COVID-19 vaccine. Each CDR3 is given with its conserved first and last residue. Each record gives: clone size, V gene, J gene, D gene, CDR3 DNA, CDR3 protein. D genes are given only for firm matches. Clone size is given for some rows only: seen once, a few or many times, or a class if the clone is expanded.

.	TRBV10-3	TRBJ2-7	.	TGTGCCTCACGAGGGGGGGACTCCTACGAGCAGTACTTC	CASRGGDSYEQYF
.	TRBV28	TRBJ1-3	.	TGTGCCAGCAGTTCTGGGAGCCTCGGGAAGAGGGGAAACACCATATATTTT	CASSSGSLGKRGNTIYF
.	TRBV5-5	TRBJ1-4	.	TGTGCCAGCAGCCCTTCGACTGGAACCTATGAAAAACTGTTTTTT	CASSPSTGTYEKLFF
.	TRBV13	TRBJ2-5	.	TGTGCCAGCAGCTTAGGTCAGCTTAGCAGGGAGGAGACCCAGTACTTC	CASSLGQLSREETQYF
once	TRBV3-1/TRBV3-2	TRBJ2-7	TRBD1	TGTGCCAGCAGCCAAGGGGGACAGGGGATCGAGCAGTACTTC	CASSQGGQGIEQYF
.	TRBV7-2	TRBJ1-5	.	TGTGCCAGCAGCTTACGGCAGGGAGGAGGCAGCAATCAGCCCCAGCATTTT	CASSLRQGGGSNQPQHF
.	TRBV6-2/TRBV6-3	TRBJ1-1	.	TGTGCCAGCAGTTACTCGAAGGTGGGGGGTTCTGAAGCTTTCTTT	CASSYSKVGGSEAFF
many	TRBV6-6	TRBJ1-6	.	TGTGCCAGCAGCCCCGGCGGTCAAAATTCACCCCTCCACTTT	CASSPGGQNSPLHF
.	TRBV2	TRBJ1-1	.	TGTGCCAGCCGGGGAGAGGCTGGGACAGAAGCTTTCTTT	CASRGEAGTEAFF
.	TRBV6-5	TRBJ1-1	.	TGTGCCAGCAGTTACTTCAGGGGGAACACTGAAGCTTTCTTT	CASSYFRGNTEAFF
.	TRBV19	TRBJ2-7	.	TGTGCCAGTAGTATAGACCTATACTCCTACGAGCAGTACTTC	CASSIDLYSYEQYF
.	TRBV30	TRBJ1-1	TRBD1	TGTGCCGGGGTCCTTACAGGGGGTGAAGCTTTCTTT	CAGVLTGGEAFF
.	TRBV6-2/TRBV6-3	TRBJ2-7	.	TGTGCCAGCAGTCTACAGGCTTACGGCTCCTACGAGCAGTACTTC	CASSLQAYGSYEQYF
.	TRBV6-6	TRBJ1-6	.	TGTGCCAGCAGTCAACCTTCTACCTATAATTCACCCCTCCACTTT	CASSQPSTYNSPLHF
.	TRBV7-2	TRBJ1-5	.	TGTGCCAGCAGCCCGGAACCCAATCAGCCCCAGCATTTT	CASSPEPNQPQHF
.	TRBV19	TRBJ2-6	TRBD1	TGTGCCAGTAGTATGGGACAGCCCCTCTCTGGGGCCAACGTCCTGACTTTC	CASSMGQPLSGANVLTF
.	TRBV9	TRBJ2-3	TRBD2	TGTGCCAGCAGCGTGGCGGGGGGGCGCGCAGATACGCAGTATTTT	CASSVAGGRADTQYF
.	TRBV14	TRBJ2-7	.	TGTGCCAGCAGCCTCAATGCAGGGAGGTACGAGCAGTACTTC	CASSLNAGRYEQYF
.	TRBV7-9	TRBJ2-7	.	TGTGCCAGCAGCTTTGCAGGGTTTGGTATCGAGCAGTACTTC	CASSFAGFGIEQYF
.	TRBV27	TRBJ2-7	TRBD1	TGTGCCAGTCGAGGCGGGACAGGGATAGACGAGCAGTACTTC	CASRGGTGIDEQYF
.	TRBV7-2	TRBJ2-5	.	TGTGCCAGCAGCCCTCGGCGGACTATTCAAGAGACCCAGTACTTC	CASSPRRTIQETQYF
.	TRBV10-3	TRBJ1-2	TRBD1	TGTGCCATCCACAGGGGTGACTATGGCTACACCTTC	CAIHRGDYGYTF
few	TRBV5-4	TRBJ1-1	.	TGTGCCAGCATATCGATGGACACTGAAGCTTTCTTT	CASISMDTEAFF
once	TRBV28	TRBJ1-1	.	TGTGCCAGCAGTTTTTCTTATGGGGACCCATTCTTT	CASSFSYGDPFF
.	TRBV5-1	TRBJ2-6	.	TGCGCCAGCAGCTCTACGACTAGTTTGGGGGCCAACGTCCTGACTTTC	CASSSTTSLGANVLTF
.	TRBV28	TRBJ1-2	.	TGTGCCAGCAGCCCGGGGGGCAGGGGCTATGGCTACACCTTC	CASSPGGRGYGYTF
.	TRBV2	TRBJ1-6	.	TGTGCCGGCCGGGAGGGCAGTAATTCACCCCTCCACTTT	CAGREGSNSPLHF
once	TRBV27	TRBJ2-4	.	TGTGCCAGCAGACCCCCTCTGACAGCTGGGGCCAAAAACATTCAGTACTTC	CASRPPLTAGAKNIQYF
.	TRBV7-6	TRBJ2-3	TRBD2	TGTGCCAGCACCCCTAGCGGGGGCGGTTGGGGTACGCAGTATTTT	CASTPSGGGWGTQYF
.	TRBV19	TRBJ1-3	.	TGTGCCAGTAGTCCCGGGACATATGGAAACACCATATATTTT	CASSPGTYGNTIYF
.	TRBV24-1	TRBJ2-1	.	TGTGCCACCAGTGACCTCGATCACGAAGGGGAGCAGTTCTTC	CATSDLDHEGEQFF
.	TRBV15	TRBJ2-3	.	TGTGCCACCAGCCCCCGGTTCACAGATACGCAGTATTTT	CATSPRFTDTQYF
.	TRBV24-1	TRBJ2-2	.	TGTGCCACCAGTGATACGACAACAGGCACCGGGGAGCTGTTTTTT	CATSDTTTGTGELFF
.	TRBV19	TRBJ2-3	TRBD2	TGTGCCAGTAGTCGACCGGGACTAGGCTCAGATACGCAGTATTTT	CASSRPGLGSDTQYF
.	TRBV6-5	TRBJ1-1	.	TGTGCCGCCGCCCAGATGAACACTGAAGCTTTCTTT	CAAAQMNTEAFF
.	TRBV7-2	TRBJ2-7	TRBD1	TGTGCCAGCAGCTCCCCGGGACAGGGACGCTACGAGCAGTACTTC	CASSSPGQGRYEQYF
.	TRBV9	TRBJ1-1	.	TGTGCCAGCAGCGTTAAGGAGGGAAGGGGCACTGAAGCTTTCTTT	CASSVKEGRGTEAFF
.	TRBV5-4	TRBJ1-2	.	TGTGCCAGCAGCTTGGACAGGGCTGGAAATGGCTACACCTTC	CASSLDRAGNGYTF
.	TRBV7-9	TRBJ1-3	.	TGTGCCAGCAGCCAAAGTACCGGAAACACCATATATTTT	CASSQSTGNTIYF
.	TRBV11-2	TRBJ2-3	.	TGTGCCAGCAGCTTATATCGGGGAGATACGCAGTATTTT	CASSLYRGDTQYF
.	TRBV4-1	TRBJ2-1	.	TGCGCCAGCATCTCCACTGCCGGGGCTGAGCAGTTCTTC	CASISTAGAEQFF
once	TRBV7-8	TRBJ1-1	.	TGTGCCAGCAGCTTTGCAGGGGTTACGAACACTGAAGCTTTCTTT	CASSFAGVTNTEAFF
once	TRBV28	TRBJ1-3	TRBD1	TGTGCCAGCAGTGCTCCCCTGGGACAGGGGGTTTACACCATATATTTT	CASSAPLGQGVYTIYF
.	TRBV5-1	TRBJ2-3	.	TGCGCCAGCAGCTACACCAGGGGAGGCACGCAGTATTTT	CASSYTRGGTQYF
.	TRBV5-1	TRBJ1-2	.	TGCGCCAGCAGCGAGTCACAGGGTAACTATGGCTACACCTTC	CASSESQGNYGYTF
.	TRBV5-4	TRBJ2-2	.	TGTGCCAGCAGCACCCCGGGGAGCCGGAGAGACACCGGGGAGCTGTTTTTT	CASSTPGSRRDTGELFF
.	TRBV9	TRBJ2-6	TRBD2	TGTGCCAGCAGCGAAACTAGCGGGAGGGCCTCTGGGGCCAACGTCCTGACTTTC	CASSETSGRASGANVLTF
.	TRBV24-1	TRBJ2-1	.	TGTGCCACTCCTCCCTCCCAGCGGCCGTTTGAGAATGAGCAGTTCTTC	CATPPSQRPFENEQFF
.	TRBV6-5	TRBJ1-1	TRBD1	TGTGCCAGCAGAGATGACAGGGGGGCCTTAGCTTTCTTT	CASRDDRGALAFF